This TCR beta chain was observed in a study of CD8+ T cells in alopecia areata. About the study: In an open-label trial, patients got 5 to 10 mg tofacitinib twice daily. Points from the study as a whole: Against the mouse data, patients shared TCRs less clearly, possibly for HLA reasons. Amid tofacitinib therapy, many expanded lesional clones stayed present in scalp and blood. Scalp sequencing also captures normal skin's resident alphabeta T cells.

As for treatment: oral pan-JAK inhibitor, 5-10 mg twice daily. Germline lookup yields CDR1 SQVTM and CDR2 ANQGSEA. Trimming shortened V by 3 bases and J by 4 bases, and 15 bases separated the two germline ends. CDR3 length: 14 residues. With respect to this clone: Its antigen is not identified.

Isolated RNA was reverse transcribed into cDNA used as the sequencing template. Generated by immunoSEQ multiplex PCR, the TCRdb table keeps only in-frame clones and is missing some. The sample holds about 130,000 clones, about 56% seen once. The sequence came from a human donor with alopecia areata. Sequenced material: CD8+ T cells sorted from blood, taken at week 4, from a patient treated with tofacitinib. The chain couples TRBV29-1 to TRBJ2-5, with D tentatively TRBD1 (5 bases). The CDR3 DNA reads TGCAGCGTTGATTTTCAGGGTACGGGAGAGACCCAGTACTTC. Its protein is CSVDFQGTGETQYF.